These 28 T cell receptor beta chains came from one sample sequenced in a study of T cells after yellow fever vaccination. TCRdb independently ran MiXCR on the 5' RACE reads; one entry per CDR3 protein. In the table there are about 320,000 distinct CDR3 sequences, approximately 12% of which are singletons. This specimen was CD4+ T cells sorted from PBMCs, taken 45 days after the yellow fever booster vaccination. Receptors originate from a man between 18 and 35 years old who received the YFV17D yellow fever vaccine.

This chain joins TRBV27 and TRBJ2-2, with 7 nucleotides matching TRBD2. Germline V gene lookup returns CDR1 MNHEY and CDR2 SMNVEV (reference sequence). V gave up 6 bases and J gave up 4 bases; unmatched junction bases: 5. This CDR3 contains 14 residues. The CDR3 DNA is TGTGCCAGCAGCTGGCGGGGGATCACCGGGGAGCTGTTTTTT. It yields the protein CASSWRGITGELFF.

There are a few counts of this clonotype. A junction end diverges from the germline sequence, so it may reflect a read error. In DNA, the CDR3 is TGTGCTAGCAGCCCGAGACAGGGGATAGGAAACACCATATATTTT. This sequence encodes CASSPRQGIGNTIYF. The chain employs TRBV7-7 and TRBJ1-3; 8 bases agree with TRBD1. The CDR3 runs to 15 residues. Germline V CDR1 and CDR2: SSHAT, FNYEAQ (reference sequence). The full variable domain, with the rest looked up from reference TRBV7-7 and TRBJ1-3, is GAGVSQSPRYKVTKRGQDVTLRCDPISSHATLYWYQQALGQGPEFLTYFNYEAQPDKSGLPSDRFSAERPEGSISTLTIQRTEQRDSAMYRCASSPRQGIGNTIYFGEGSWLTVV.

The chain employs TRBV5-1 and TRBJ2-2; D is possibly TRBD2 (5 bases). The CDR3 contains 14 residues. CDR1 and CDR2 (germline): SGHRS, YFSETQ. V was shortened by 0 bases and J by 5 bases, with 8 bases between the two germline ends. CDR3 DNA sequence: TGCGCCAGCAGCTTGGACGGGGTGACCGGGGAGCTGTTTTTT. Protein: CASSLDGVTGELFF.

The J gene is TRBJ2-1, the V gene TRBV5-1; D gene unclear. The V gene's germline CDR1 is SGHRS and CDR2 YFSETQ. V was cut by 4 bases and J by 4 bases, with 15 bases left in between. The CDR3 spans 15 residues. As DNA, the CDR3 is TGCGCCAGCAGCGATCAAGTCGGCCATTACAATGAGCAGTTCTTC. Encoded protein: CASSDQVGHYNEQFF.

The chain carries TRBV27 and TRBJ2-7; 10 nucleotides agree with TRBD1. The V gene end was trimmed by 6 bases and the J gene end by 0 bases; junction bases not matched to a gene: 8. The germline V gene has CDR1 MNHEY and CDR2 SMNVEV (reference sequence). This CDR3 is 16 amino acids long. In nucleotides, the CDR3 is TGTGCCAGCAGACCGGACAGGGGGTCAAGCTCCTACGAGCAGTACTTC. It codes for CASRPDRGSSSYEQYF.

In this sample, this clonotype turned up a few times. CDR3 DNA: TGCGCCAGCAGCAAACTCAGCGGGGACTCCTACAATGAGCAGTTCTTC. This sequence encodes CASSKLSGDSYNEQFF. The chain couples TRBV5-1 to TRBJ2-1, with 7 bases identical to TRBD2. CDR3 size: 16 residues. J gave up 0 bases and V 4 bases, and 7 bases lay outside the gene matches. Germline-derived CDR1 and CDR2 are SGHRS and YFSETQ. Using reference TRBV5-1 and TRBJ2-1 for the parts outside the CDR3, the full variable domain is KAGVTQTPRYLIKTRGQQVTLSCSPISGHRSVSWYQQTPGQGLQFLFEYFSETQRNKGNFPGRFSGRQFSNSRSEMNVSTLELGDSALYLCASSKLSGDSYNEQFFGPGTRLTVL.

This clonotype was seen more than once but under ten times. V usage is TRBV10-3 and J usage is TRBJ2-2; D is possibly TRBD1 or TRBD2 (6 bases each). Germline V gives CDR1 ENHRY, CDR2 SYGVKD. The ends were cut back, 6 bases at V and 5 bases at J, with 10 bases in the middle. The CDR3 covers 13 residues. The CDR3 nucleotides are TGTGCCATCAGACGGGGGCCGACCGGGGAGCTGTTTTTT. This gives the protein CAIRRGPTGELFF.

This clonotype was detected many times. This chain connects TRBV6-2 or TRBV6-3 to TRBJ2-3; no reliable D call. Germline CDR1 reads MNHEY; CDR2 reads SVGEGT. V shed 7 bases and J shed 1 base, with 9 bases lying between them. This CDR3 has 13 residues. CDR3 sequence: CASTYWGTDTQYF. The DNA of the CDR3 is TGTGCCAGCACCTACTGGGGCACAGATACGCAGTATTTT.

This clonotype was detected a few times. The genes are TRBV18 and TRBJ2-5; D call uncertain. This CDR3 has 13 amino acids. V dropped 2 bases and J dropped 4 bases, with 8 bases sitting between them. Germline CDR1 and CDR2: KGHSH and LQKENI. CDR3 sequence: CASSPRVRETQYF. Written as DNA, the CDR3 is TGTGCCAGCTCACCAAGGGTGCGAGAGACCCAGTACTTC.

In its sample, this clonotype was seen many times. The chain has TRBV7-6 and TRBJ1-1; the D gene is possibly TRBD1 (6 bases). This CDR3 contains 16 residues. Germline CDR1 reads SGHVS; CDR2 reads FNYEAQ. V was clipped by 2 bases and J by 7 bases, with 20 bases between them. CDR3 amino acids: CASSLRGASRPREAFF. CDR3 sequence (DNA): TGTGCCAGCAGCTTAAGGGGGGCAAGTCGCCCCCGTGAAGCTTTCTTT.

The CDR3 region is CASSLGRLAGTGELFF. The CDR3 region has the DNA TGTGCCAGCAGCCTCGGCCGACTAGCGGGCACCGGGGAGCTGTTTTTT. The chain couples TRBV7-3 to TRBJ2-2; the match to TRBD2 covers 10 bases. Germline loops: CDR1 SGHTA, CDR2 FQGTGA. V shed 5 bases, J shed 4 bases, and the junction held 7 bases outside the gene matches. The CDR3 contains 16 residues.

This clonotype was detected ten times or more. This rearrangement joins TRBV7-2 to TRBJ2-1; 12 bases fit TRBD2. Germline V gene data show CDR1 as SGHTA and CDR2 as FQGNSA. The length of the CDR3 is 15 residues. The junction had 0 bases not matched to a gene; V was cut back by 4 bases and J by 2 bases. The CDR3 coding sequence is TGTGCCAGCAGCTCTAGCGGGGGGGCCTACAATGAGCAGTTCTTC. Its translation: CASSSSGGAYNEQFF.

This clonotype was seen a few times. CDR3 in amino acids: CASSRDSATNEKLFF. The DNA for the CDR3 is TGTGCCAGCTCACGGGACAGTGCAACTAATGAAAAACTGTTTTTT. This chain joins TRBV18 and TRBJ1-4; 7 bases map to TRBD1. Germline V gene sequence: CDR1 KGHSH, CDR2 LQKENI. Losses at the gene ends were 4 bases for V and 0 bases for J; bases not matched to a gene: 2. The CDR3 covers 15 residues.

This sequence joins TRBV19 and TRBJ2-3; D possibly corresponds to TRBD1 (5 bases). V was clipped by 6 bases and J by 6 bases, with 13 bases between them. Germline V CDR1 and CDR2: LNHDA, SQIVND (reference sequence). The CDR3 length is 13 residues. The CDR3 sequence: CASSFRQLDTQYF. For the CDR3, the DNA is TGTGCCAGTAGCTTTCGACAGCTCGATACGCAGTATTTT.

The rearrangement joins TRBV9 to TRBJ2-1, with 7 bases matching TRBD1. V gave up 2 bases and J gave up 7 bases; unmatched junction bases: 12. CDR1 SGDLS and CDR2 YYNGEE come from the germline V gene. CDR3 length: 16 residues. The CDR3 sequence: CASSVDIGQARNEQFF. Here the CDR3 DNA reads TGTGCCAGCAGCGTGGATATTGGACAGGCGCGGAATGAGCAGTTCTTC. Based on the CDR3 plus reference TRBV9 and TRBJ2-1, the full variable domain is DSGVTQTPKHLITATGQRVTLRCSPRSGDLSVYWYQQSLDQGLQFLIQYYNGEERAKGNILERFSAQQFPDLHSELNLSSLELGDSALYFCASSVDIGQARNEQFFGPGTRLTVL.

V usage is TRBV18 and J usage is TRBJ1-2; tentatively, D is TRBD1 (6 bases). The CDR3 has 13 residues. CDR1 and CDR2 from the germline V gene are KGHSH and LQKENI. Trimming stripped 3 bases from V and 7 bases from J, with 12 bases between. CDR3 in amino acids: CASSPEGEVGYTF. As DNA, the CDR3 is TGTGCCAGCTCACCGGAGGGGGAGGTTGGCTACACCTTC.

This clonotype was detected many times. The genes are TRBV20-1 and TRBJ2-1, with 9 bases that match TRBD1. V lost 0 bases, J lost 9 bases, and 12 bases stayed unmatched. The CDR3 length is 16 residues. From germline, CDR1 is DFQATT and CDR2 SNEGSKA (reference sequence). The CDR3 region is CSARDLGDRGFTEQFF. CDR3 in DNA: TGCAGTGCTAGAGATTTAGGCGACAGGGGGTTCACTGAGCAGTTCTTC.

The CDR3 loop is CASSSHGREETQYF. CDR3 DNA: TGTGCCAGCAGCTCCCACGGGAGAGAAGAGACCCAGTACTTC. The chain combines TRBV7-6 with TRBJ2-5; TRBD2 might be the D (6 bases). Trimming stripped 4 bases from V and 3 bases from J, with 12 bases between. This CDR3 is built from 14 residues. CDR1 is SGHVS, CDR2 FNYEAQ, per germline.

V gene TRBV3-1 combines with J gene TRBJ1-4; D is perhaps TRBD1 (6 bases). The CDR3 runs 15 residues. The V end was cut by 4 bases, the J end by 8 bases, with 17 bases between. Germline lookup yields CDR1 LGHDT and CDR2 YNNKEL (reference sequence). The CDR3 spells CASSRNTGIQEKLFF. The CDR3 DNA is TGTGCCAGCAGCCGAAACACAGGGATTCAAGAAAAACTGTTTTTT.

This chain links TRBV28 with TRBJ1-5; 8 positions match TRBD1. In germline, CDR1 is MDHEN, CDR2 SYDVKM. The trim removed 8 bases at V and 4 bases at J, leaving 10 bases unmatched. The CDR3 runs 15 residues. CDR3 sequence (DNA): TGTGCCAGCCTTTACGGACAGGGAAAAAATCAGCCCCAGCATTTT. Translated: CASLYGQGKNQPQHF.

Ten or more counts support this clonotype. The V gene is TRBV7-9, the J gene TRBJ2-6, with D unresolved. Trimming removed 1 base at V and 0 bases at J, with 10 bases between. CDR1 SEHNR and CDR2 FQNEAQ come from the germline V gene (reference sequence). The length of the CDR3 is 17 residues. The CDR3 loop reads CASSLGHSFSGANVLTF. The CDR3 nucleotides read TGTGCCAGCAGCTTAGGGCACTCCTTCTCTGGGGCCAACGTCCTGACTTTC.

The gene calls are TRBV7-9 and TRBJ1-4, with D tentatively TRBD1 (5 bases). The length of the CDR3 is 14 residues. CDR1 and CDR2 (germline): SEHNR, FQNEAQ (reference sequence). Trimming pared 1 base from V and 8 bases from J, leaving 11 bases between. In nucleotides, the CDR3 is TGTGCCAGCAGCTTAGTAGGGGTAGGAGAAAAACTGTTTTTT. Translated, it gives CASSLVGVGEKLFF.

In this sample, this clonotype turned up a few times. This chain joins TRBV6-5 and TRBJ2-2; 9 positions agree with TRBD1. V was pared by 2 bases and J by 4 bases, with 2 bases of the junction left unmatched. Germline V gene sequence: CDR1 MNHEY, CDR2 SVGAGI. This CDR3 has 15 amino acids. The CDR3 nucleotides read TGTGCCAGCAGTTACAGACAGGGGGGCACCGGGGAGCTGTTTTTT. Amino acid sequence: CASSYRQGGTGELFF.

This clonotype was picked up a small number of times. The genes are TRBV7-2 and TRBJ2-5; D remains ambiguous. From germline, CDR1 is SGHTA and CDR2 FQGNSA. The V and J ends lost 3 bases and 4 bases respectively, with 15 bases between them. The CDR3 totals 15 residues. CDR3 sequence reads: CASSLVRGLGETQYF. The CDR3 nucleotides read TGTGCCAGCAGCTTGGTAAGAGGCCTGGGAGAGACCCAGTACTTC.

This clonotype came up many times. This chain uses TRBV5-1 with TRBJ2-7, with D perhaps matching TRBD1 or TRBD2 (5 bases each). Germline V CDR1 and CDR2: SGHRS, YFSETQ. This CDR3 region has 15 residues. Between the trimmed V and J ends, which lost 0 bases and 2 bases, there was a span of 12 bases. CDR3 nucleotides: TGCGCCAGCAGCTTGGGAGGGGCGTGGGCCTACGAGCAGTACTTC. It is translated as CASSLGGAWAYEQYF.

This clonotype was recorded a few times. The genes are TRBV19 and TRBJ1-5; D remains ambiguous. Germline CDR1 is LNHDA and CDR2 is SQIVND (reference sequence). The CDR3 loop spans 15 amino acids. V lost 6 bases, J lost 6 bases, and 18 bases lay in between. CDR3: CASRGILFGSQPQHF. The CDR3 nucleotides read TGTGCCAGTAGAGGGATTCTCTTCGGCAGTCAGCCCCAGCATTTT.

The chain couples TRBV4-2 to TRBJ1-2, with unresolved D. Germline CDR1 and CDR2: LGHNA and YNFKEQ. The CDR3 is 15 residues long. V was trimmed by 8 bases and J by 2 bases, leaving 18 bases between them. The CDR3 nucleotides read TGTGCCAGCCTTCCTACGGGGAGGGAGAACTATGGCTACACCTTC. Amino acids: CASLPTGRENYGYTF.

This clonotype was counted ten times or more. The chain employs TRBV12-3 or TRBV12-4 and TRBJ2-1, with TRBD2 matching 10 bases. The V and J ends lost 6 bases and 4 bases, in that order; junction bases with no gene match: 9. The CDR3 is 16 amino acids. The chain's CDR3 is CASSTSLAGGYNEQFF. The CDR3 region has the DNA TGTGCCAGCAGCACCTCTTTAGCGGGGGGTTACAATGAGCAGTTCTTC.